This TCR beta chain was retrieved from a study of blood T cell repertoires in COVID-19. Background on the study: T cells, B-cell-depleted T cells, or PBMCs supplied cDNA or gDNA.

The J segment lost 0 bases and the V segment lost 0 bases, leaving 3 bases of the junction unmatched. This CDR3 has 15 amino acids. Looked up from germline, CDR1 is SGHRS and CDR2 is YFSETQ. Here immunoSEQ multiplex PCR was the method, and the copy in TCRdb shows in-frame clones only, minus some. The sample records over 250,000 clones, roughly 86% being singletons. V and J are TRBV5-1 and TRBJ2-7; TRBD2 aligns across 7 bases. Sequences were obtained from PBMCs or T cells enriched from blood (not recorded which). The TCR comes from a woman in her sixties or seventies who had recovered from COVID-19. The CDR3 is CASSLGGGSSYEQYF. In nucleotides, the CDR3 is TGCGCCAGCAGCTTGGGGGGCGGGAGCTCCTACGAGCAGTACTTC.